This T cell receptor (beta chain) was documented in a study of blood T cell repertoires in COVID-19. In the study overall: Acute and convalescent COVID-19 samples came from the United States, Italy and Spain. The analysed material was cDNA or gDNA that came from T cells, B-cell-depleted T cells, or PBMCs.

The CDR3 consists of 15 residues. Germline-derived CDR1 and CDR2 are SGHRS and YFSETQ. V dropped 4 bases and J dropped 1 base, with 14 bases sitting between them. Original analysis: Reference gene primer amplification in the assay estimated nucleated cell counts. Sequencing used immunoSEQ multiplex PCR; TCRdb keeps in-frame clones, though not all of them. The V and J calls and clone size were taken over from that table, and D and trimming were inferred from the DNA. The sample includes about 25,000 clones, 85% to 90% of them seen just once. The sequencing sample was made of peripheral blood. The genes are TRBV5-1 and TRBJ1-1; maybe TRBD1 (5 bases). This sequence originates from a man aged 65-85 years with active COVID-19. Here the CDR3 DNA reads TGCGCCAGCAGCCGGCAGGGAAGCACGAACACTGAAGCTTTCTTT. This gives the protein CASSRQGSTNTEAFF.